The next 5 T cell receptor beta chains were all read from a single sample in a study of radiotherapy plus CTLA-4 blockade in lung cancer. Generated by immunoSEQ multiplex PCR, the TCRdb table keeps only in-frame clones and is missing some. Here the sample spans tens of thousands of clones, around nine tenths being singletons. Material: peripheral blood, obtained from a patient treated with radiotherapy plus ipilimumab. The receptors stem from a human donor with non-small cell lung cancer who had stable disease on radiotherapy plus ipilimumab.

The CDR3 nucleotides are TGTGCTAGTGCCCCTAGCGGAGGGGGGTATGAGCAGTTCTTC. As protein: CASAPSGGGYEQFF. The chain joins TRBV12-5 to TRBJ2-1; tentative D call: TRBD2 (7 bases). The germline V gene has CDR1 LGHNT and CDR2 FRNRAP. V lost 7 bases, J lost 8 bases, and 18 bases lay in between. The CDR3 is 14 amino acids.

This clone showed up just once. CDR3 region: CASSRDFFKTQYF. CDR3 nucleotides: TGTGCCAGCAGTAGGGACTTTTTTAAGACCCAGTACTTC. J is TRBJ2-5 and V is TRBV28; D is possibly TRBD2 (6 bases). The CDR3 is 13 amino acids. Germline CDR1 is MDHEN and CDR2 is SYDVKM. The V end was cut by 5 bases, the J end by 6 bases, with 13 bases between.

V is TRBV6-6 and J is TRBJ1-1; D not certain. Germline V lookup: CDR1 MNHNY, CDR2 SVGAGI (reference sequence). This CDR3 contains 13 residues. The germline V and J ends were trimmed by 7 bases and 0 bases, with 9 bases remaining between them. In DNA form, the CDR3 reads TGTGCCAGCAAAGGACCCATGAACACTGAAGCTTTCTTT. It yields the protein CASKGPMNTEAFF.

The V gene is TRBV2, the J gene TRBJ2-7, with 14 bases lining up with TRBD2. Trimming took 5 bases from V and 2 from J; bases not matched to a gene: 2. The germline V gene has CDR1 SNHLY and CDR2 FYNNEI. The CDR3 covers 15 residues. CDR3 nucleotides: TGTGCCAGCAGTTTGACTAGCGGGAGGGCCTACGAGCAGTACTTC. Translation: CASSLTSGRAYEQYF.

The genes are TRBV6-5 and TRBJ2-1; TRBD2 aligns across 9 bases. Germline lookup yields CDR1 MNHEY and CDR2 SVGAGI. The V and J ends lost 9 bases and 9 bases, in that order; junction bases with no gene match: 12. The CDR3 contains 14 residues. The CDR3 here is CASPRLAGCREQFF. Written as DNA, the CDR3 is TGTGCCAGTCCCAGGCTAGCGGGGTGCCGTGAGCAGTTCTTC.